A single sample is the source of the 13 T cell receptor beta chains below, sequenced in a study of T-cell memory formation after mild COVID-19. MiXCR was run by TCRdb on the 5' RACE reads, yielding one entry per CDR3 protein. This table has approximately 440,000 distinct CDR3 sequences, approximately 20% appearing once. Sequencing used PBMCs or a T cell subset sorted from them (not recorded which). Source of these receptors: an adult woman who had mild COVID-19 (a few samples of this study predate the infection). Cell type and time point are not known.

This clonotype was detected a few times. The CDR3 region has the DNA TGTGCCAGCAGTTCCTCGGGACTCTGGAGGAGCTATGGCTACACCTTC. Translating it yields CASSSSGLWRSYGYTF. The J gene is TRBJ1-2, the V gene TRBV6-5; a possible D gene is TRBD1 (5 bases). The germline CDR1 and CDR2 sequences are MNHEY and SVGAGI. Trimming cost V 4 bases and J 4 bases, with 19 bases left between them. CDR3 length: 16 residues.

V gene TRBV7-2 combines with J gene TRBJ2-3; 8 nucleotides line up with TRBD1. Germline CDR1 SGHTA, CDR2 FQGNSA. J was trimmed by 4 bases and V by 3 bases; bases with no gene match: 6. CDR3 length equals 15 residues. The CDR3 DNA reads TGTGCCAGCAGCTTCCAGGGGGCCCTCCCAGATACGCAGTATTTT. It is translated as CASSFQGALPDTQYF.

The chain combines TRBV20-1 with TRBJ2-1, with 9 bases aligning to TRBD2. V lost 1 base and J lost 2; bases outside the gene matches: 3. Germline CDR1 DFQATT, CDR2 SNEGSKA (reference sequence). The length of the CDR3 is 15 residues. CDR3 bases: TGCAGTGCTAGAGTGGCGGGGGGGACCTACAATGAGCAGTTCTTC. Its translation is CSARVAGGTYNEQFF.

The sample holds a few counts of this clonotype. In DNA form, the CDR3 reads TGTGCCGTCCTGGGAGAAAAACTGTTTTTT. It yields the protein CAVLGEKLFF. This chain uses TRBV28 with TRBJ1-4; no clear D. Trimming cost V 11 bases and J 8 bases, with 9 bases left between them. This CDR3 comprises 10 residues. Germline V gives CDR1 MDHEN, CDR2 SYDVKM.

The V gene is TRBV5-1, the J gene TRBJ1-2; D is possibly TRBD1 (5 bases). CDR1 and CDR2 (germline): SGHRS, YFSETQ. V lost 4 bases, J lost 6 bases, and 13 bases lay in between. This CDR3 is 13 amino acids long. CDR3 sequence: CASSDPGGDGYTF. The CDR3 nucleotides are TGCGCCAGCAGCGACCCGGGGGGGGATGGCTACACCTTC.

This clonotype has a handful of counts. CDR3 nucleotides: TGTGCCAGCGGATCATCAAACGACTATGGCTACACCTTC. This sequence encodes CASGSSNDYGYTF. The chain is built from TRBV12-3 or TRBV12-4 and TRBJ1-2, with D unresolved. The CDR3 loop spans 13 amino acids. Trimming left V 8 bases short and J 3 bases short, with 13 bases between.

The CDR3 region has the DNA TGTGCCAGCAGGTCAGGGGGCTTGGGCACTGAAGCTTTCTTT. Translation gives CASRSGGLGTEAFF. V and J are TRBV12-3 or TRBV12-4 and TRBJ1-1, with 8 bases lining up with TRBD1. V dropped 6 bases and J dropped 4; count of bases not matched to a gene: 7. CDR3 length: 14 amino acids.

This clonotype appeared a few times. The J gene is TRBJ2-7, the V gene TRBV4-3, with no clear D. Germline CDR1 and CDR2: LGHNA and YSLEER. The CDR3 has 15 residues. With 0 bases removed from V and 7 bases from J, the gap between germline ends came to 16 bases. CDR3 sequence: CASSQDPWQSGEQYF. CDR3 DNA: TGCGCCAGCAGCCAAGATCCGTGGCAGTCGGGTGAGCAGTACTTC.

This clonotype showed up just a few times. The J gene is TRBJ1-1, the V gene TRBV9; weak D call: TRBD1 (5 bases). Deletions cut 0 bases from V and 2 bases from J, with 8 bases between. Per the germline V gene, CDR1 is SGDLS and CDR2 is YYNGEE. CDR3 size: 14 residues. CDR3 in amino acids: CASSVGGVNTEAFF. DNA for the CDR3: TGTGCCAGCAGCGTAGGAGGGGTCAACACTGAAGCTTTCTTT.

This clonotype has only a few counts. The chain employs TRBV6-6 and TRBJ2-7; TRBD1 agrees at 8 bases. CDR3 length: 13 amino acids. With V trimmed by 6 bases and J by 2 bases, 3 bases remained unmatched. The V gene's germline CDR1 is MNHNY and CDR2 SVGAGI (reference sequence). In nucleotides, the CDR3 is TGTGCCAGCAGGGACAGGGCTACCTACGAGCAGTACTTC. Translating it yields CASRDRATYEQYF.

V gene TRBV6-5 combines with J gene TRBJ2-3, with TRBD2 matching over 14 bases. CDR1 is MNHEY, CDR2 SVGAGI, per germline. V trimming: 2 bases; J trimming: 7 bases; junction bases outside the gene matches: 11. The length of the CDR3 is 18 residues. The chain's CDR3 is CASSYRIGLAGGENTQYF. The DNA for the CDR3 is TGTGCCAGCAGTTACCGCATAGGACTAGCGGGAGGTGAAAATACGCAGTATTTT.

This chain connects TRBV14 to TRBJ1-1; D remains unclear. V shed 0 bases and J shed 1 base, with 15 bases lying between them. The germline gives CDR1 SGHDN, CDR2 FVKESK. The CDR3 consists of 17 residues. Written as DNA, the CDR3 is TGTGCCAGCAGCCAAGAAGGGAGAGTGGTTTGGAACACTGAAGCTTTCTTT. It encodes CASSQEGRVVWNTEAFF.

The chain couples TRBV5-8 to TRBJ2-1; D is possibly TRBD1 (5 bases). Per germline, CDR1 SGHTS and CDR2 YDEGEE. The CDR3 runs 13 residues. The V and J ends lost 0 bases and 9 bases respectively, with 10 bases between them. CDR3 region: CASSLAGYGEQFF. The DNA for the CDR3 is TGTGCCAGCAGCTTGGCAGGGTACGGTGAGCAGTTCTTC.